The T cell receptor beta chain described here comes from a study of technical replicates of blood from a handful of donors. The table came from immunoSEQ multiplex PCR; TCRdb's copy has only in-frame clones and leaves some out. The sample consists of 55,000 to 85,000 clones, nearly 98% of them appearing once. Trimming took 6 bases from V and 7 from J; bases not matched to a gene: 2. Germline loops: CDR1 LNHDA, CDR2 SQIVND (reference sequence). The CDR3 covers 12 residues. The chain links TRBV19 to TRBJ1-2; 10 bases map to TRBD1. The receptor was derived from a human donor in good health. The specimen sequenced was T cells isolated from PBMCs. CDR3 region: CASRDRGSGYTF. The CDR3 DNA reads TGTGCCAGTAGGGACAGGGGGTCTGGCTACACCTTC.